This entry features one T cell receptor (beta chain) sequence. This clone was seen a few times. It has no known antigen specificity. Base qualities are not recorded, but no much larger clone differs from it by a single base. The CDR3 goes from the cysteine to the phenylalanine over 16 residues. The entry retains the CDR3 DNA only, 48 bases that are in frame from base 1. Reading the germline V gene gives CDR1 ENHRY and CDR2 SYGVKD. Trimming costs V 4 bases and J 4 bases, and their ends lie 16 bases apart. The entry originates in a study of cytomegalovirus exposure and HLA in healthy donors (dated by TCRdb to 2016 to 2017). A note on the overall study: In an earlier analysis of around 540 of the donors, 276 Gb of sequence data and 117 million unique TCR beta sequences from about 179 million T cells were reported. Roughly five DR-DQ haplotypes were treated as single units for association and clustering because of strong linkage in the cohort. Typing coverage varied by locus: roughly 629-630 donors for A, B, C, DRB1 and DQB1; roughly 560 for DQA1; more than 600 for DPA1; more than 450 for DPB1. The study profiled the T cell repertoires of around 700 subjects by immunosequencing and related them to cytomegalovirus serostatus. Every repertoire in the discovery cohort had been generated on one and the same sequencing platform. In the later analysis, no new phenotypic data were used to find candidate immune exposures; instead, reliance was placed on TCR beta sequences and their occurrence across donors. In an earlier analysis of 587 of the donors, high-throughput TCR beta sequencing was used to judge whether each TCR beta V gene segment behaved as functional or pseudogenic. The aim of the study was to test whether cataloging public T cell receptors could identify signatures of past pathogen exposure. Roughly 300 gigabases of sequencing data and approximately 84 million unique TCR sequences were included in an early release covering about 600 HLA-typed donors. Of the 300 to 500 genotyped donors, 70% to 90% were placed in the genetic ancestry cluster associated with self-reported Caucasian donors. In addition to the first cohort of around 670 subjects, a separate validation cohort of 130 or so different subjects was used. Among 300 to 500 genotyped donors of the cohort, an average of approximately 220,000 unique TCR beta nucleotide sequences was sequenced per donor, of which about 20% were non-productive. To predict cytomegalovirus infection status, the study combined high-throughput TCR immunosequencing, statistical association of individual TCRs with disease status, and machine learning. Both class I and class II loci were covered by HLA typing, at four-digit resolution. Genome-wide SNP genotypes for about 65% of the 666 donors were used in a later genetic analysis, which treated that subset as a discovery cohort. In a later analysis, previously published TCR beta repertoires from fewer than 750 donors were re-analyzed and high-resolution HLA genotyping was added so that TCR occurrence patterns could be studied. Donor age, sex, ethnicity and CMV serostatus were compiled alongside the repertoire data.

The cohort comprised under 700 healthy bone marrow donors. All cohort members were sampled while nominally healthy, although unrecorded immune exposures were likely present. The donor was CMV seropositive and belonged to the group of some 290 seropositive cohort members. A peripheral blood sample was collected from each donor, and TCR beta sequencing was performed on peripheral blood mononuclear cells. The Qiagen DNeasy Blood Extraction Kit was used to extract genomic DNA from the blood cell samples. Receptors were amplified or captured by the immunoSEQ multiplex PCR assay. A mixture of 60 forward primers for TCR Vbeta segments and 13 reverse primers for TCR Jbeta segments was used in the multiplex PCR. A multiplex PCR assay on genomic DNA amplified the CDR3 region of rearranged TCR beta genes. Amplified TCR beta libraries were sequenced as 87-base-pair reads on the Illumina HiSeq System. Concerning the study's data processing: A later analysis counted about 76 million unique TCR beta chains across the 640 or so repertoires, and 9.5 million to 11 million of these chains were shared by at least two donors. A nearest-neighbor algorithm error-corrected the raw reads and collapsed the reads into unique sequences, merging closely related sequences to remove PCR and sequencing errors. CDR3 sequences were aligned to IMGT reference sequences to assign V, D and J gene segments. For a sequence to be retained, a match of at least six nucleotides was required to both a V gene segment and a J gene segment. A rearrangement counted as productive if the CDR3 had no stop codons and remained in frame with V and J, and every other rearrangement counted as non-productive. Following IMGT convention, CDR3 was defined as the stretch from the second conserved V-encoded cysteine up to the conserved J-encoded phenylalanine. Sequences without an unambiguous match to a single V gene segment were excluded from the earlier analysis of almost 600 of the donors. In an earlier analysis of 500 to 750 of the donors, V segments were called functional above 56.7% productive rearrangements and were called segregating when the between-donor standard deviation exceeded 5%. A statistical classification framework was built to diagnose cytomegalovirus status from the catalog of TCR beta chain sequences. A later analysis assigned V and J genes by comparing TCR nucleotide sequences with IMGT/GENE-DB human TR gene sequences. In a later analysis, CDR3 sequences and most-parsimonious VDJ recombination scenarios were assigned using the TCRdist pipeline. In a later analysis, each TCR beta chain was defined by its CDR3 amino acid sequence together with its V-gene family, and reads without a unique V-gene family were excluded. A later analysis removed nearly 600 highly shared, low-generation-probability nucleotide sequences to deal with suspected cross-contamination and a sequencing artifact. In a later analysis, a clonal expansion index was calculated for each public chain from normalized within-repertoire ranks of inferred template counts. Generation probabilities in a later analysis came from a VDJ recombination model fitted to out-of-frame rearrangements, and those results were checked against IGoR. Hypergeometric tests were used in a later analysis to score TCR-TCR, TCR-HLA and TCR-CMV co-occurrence, with a repertoire-size bias correction applied to the TCR pairs. False discovery rates were estimated in a later analysis by permuting HLA or CMV assignments 20 times. In a later analysis, co-occurring TCRs were grouped using DBSCAN, with TCRdist sequence similarity added in when clustering inside HLA-allele-positive subsets. Repertoires with fewer than 30,000 or more than 120,000 public chains, plus five repertoires with anomalous nucleotide sharing, were excluded from co-occurrence clustering. Sourced from immuneACCESS, this table was stored by TCRdb with only in-frame sequences that have V and J called. A share of the clones is absent; for the studies checked, an unresolved V gene accounts for under half, and the remainder has no known explanation. V and J calls and clone size come straight from that table; D and trimming were deduced from the DNA. Present in this sample are about 78,000 clones, about four fifths of which were seen just once. The ten top clones hold roughly 32% of the sample.

The study at large found these results: In the study, approximately 160 TCR beta chains were listed as associated with cytomegalovirus. A later analysis reported that several top co-occurrence clusters appeared linked to parvovirus B19, influenza, CMV and Epstein-Barr virus. An association between a missense DCLRE1C variant and V-gene and J-gene trimming of TCR beta chains was found in a later genetic analysis and replicated in an independent cohort. The earlier analysis of nearly 600 of the donors excluded some 15 rarely observed V segments, including chromosome 9 orphons, because counts were too low. The 87-base-pair reads could not distinguish some IMGT-functional V segments, including TRBV6-2 and TRBV6-3, so those segments were excluded. It was suggested by the authors that the approach could potentially be generalized to other disease states and immunological phenotypes. A further reported finding was that TCR beta sequences accurately predicted the HLA-A and HLA-B alleles for most subjects in the first cohort. A few of the identified cytomegalovirus-associated TCR beta chains were confirmed in vitro to be specific for cytomegalovirus antigens. A later analysis found that TCR association rates varied across HLA loci, with DRB1 alleles showing the most associated TCRs and HLA-C alleles the fewest. Immune exposure information for the cohort was limited to CMV serostatus. A later genetic analysis reported fewer N-insertions in productive TCRs among donors in an Asian-associated ancestry cluster than the approximately 700-donor mean. The classifier was reported to diagnose cytomegalovirus status with high specificity and sensitivity in both the original and validation cohorts. A later analysis found that HLA-associated TCR beta chains were more clonally expanded and had lower generation probabilities than equally common non-associated chains. This cohort had only TCR beta chains sequenced, and the lack of alpha or paired-chain data limited which features could be detected. HLA typing was unavailable for some donors at each locus, so association tests used only the typed subset. Most TCR sequences were observed very rarely across donors, whereas some public TCRs were present in many individuals. In a later analysis, most CMV-associated TCR beta chains were found to appear HLA-restricted, with HLA associations seemingly driven largely by CMV exposure. Linkage disequilibrium might explain the correlated functional status among segregating V segments, but an unknown experimental factor could not be ruled out. When HLA alleles, especially DR and DQ, strongly co-occurred, TCR associations were difficult to assign to individual alleles. Presence/absence analyses assumed roughly uniform sequencing depth across donors, an assumption that may not hold. In a later analysis, around 17,000 TCR beta sequences were associated with specific HLA alleles at a false discovery rate of 0.05. Broadly in line with IMGT annotations, most TCR beta V segments showed up in productive rearrangements about 87% or about 30% of the time in an earlier analysis of about 500 of the donors. A cluster of highly shared sequence variants was judged likely to be a technical artifact of the sequencing pipeline.

The chain joins TRBV10-3 to TRBJ2-2, with a tentative D gene TRBD1 over 7 matching bases. The sequence was collected from a man aged 45 to 65 in good health and CMV-seropositive. The material sequenced was PBMCs. Here is the DNA: TGTGCCATCAGTGGGAACAGGGGAGGCGGCACCGGGGAGCTGTTTTTT. Translation gives CAISGNRGGGTGELFF.